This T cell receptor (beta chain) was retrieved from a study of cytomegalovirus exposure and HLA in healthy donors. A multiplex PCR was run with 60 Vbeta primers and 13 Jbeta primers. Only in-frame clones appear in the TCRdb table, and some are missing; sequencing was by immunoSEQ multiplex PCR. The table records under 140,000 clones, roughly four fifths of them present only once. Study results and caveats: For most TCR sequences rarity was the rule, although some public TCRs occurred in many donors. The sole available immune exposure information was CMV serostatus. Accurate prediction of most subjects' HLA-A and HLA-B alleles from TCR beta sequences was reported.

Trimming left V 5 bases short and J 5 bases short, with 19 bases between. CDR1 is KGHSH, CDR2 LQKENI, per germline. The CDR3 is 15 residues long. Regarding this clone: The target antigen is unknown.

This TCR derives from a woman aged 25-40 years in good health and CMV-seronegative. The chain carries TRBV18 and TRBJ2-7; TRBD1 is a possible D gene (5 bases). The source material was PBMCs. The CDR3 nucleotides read TGTGCCAGCTCAAAAGACTTAGGGGTAGTTGACGAGCAGTACTTC. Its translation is CASSKDLGVVDEQYF.